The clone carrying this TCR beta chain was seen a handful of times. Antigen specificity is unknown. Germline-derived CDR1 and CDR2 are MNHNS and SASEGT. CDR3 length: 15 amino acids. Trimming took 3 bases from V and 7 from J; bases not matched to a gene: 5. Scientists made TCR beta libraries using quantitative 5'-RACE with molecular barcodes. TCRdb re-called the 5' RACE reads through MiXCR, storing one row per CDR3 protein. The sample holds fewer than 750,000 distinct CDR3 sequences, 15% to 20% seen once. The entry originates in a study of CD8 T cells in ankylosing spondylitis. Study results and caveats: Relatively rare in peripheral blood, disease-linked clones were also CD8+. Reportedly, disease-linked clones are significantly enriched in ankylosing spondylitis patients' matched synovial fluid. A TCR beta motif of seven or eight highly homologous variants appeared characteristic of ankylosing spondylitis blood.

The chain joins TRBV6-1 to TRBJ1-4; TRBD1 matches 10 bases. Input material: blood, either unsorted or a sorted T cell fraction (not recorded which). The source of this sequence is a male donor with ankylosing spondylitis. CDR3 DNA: TGTGCCAGCAGTGATTCGGACAGGGGGAGTGAAAAACTGTTTTTT. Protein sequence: CASSDSDRGSEKLFF.